These 10 T cell receptor beta chains were all obtained from the same sample, sequenced in a study of T cells in Graves' hyperthyroidism and ophthalmopathy. RNA transcripts yielded amplified TCR beta CDR3 regions. Researchers ran a first-round RT-PCR on the TCR CDR3 using the HTBI primer set. One entry per CDR3 protein, called by TCRdb with MiXCR from the multiplex PCR reads. The data hold hundreds of thousands of distinct CDR3 sequences, with less than 30% observed a single time. The source material was blood. The receptors derive from a man aged 40-49 years with Graves' hyperthyroidism that later progressed to Graves' ophthalmopathy.

The V and J genes are TRBV2 and TRBJ1-5; maybe TRBD1 (5 bases). The CDR3 loop spans 14 amino acids. The V end was cut by 11 bases, the J end by 0 bases, with 14 bases between. Germline lookup yields CDR1 SNHLY and CDR2 FYNNEI. The CDR3 DNA follows: TGTGCCCTAGGGTGGGGGAATAGCAATCAGCCCCAGCATTTT. This sequence encodes CALGWGNSNQPQHF.

Turning to this clonotype: One base away lies a much larger clone, so this may be a sequencing read error. V gene TRBV28 combines with J gene TRBJ2-7; 8 bases line up with TRBD2. The V gene end was trimmed by 7 bases and the J gene end by 1 base; junction bases not matched to a gene: 12. CDR3 size: 16 residues. The V gene's germline CDR1 is MDHEN and CDR2 SYDVKM. The CDR3 DNA is TGTGCCAGCAACTCCCCGTTCGAGCGGGGGTCCTACGAGCAGTACTTC. As protein: CASNSPFERGSYEQYF.

In this sample, this clonotype turned up once. The rearrangement joins TRBV6-1 to TRBJ1-5, with D tentatively TRBD1 (6 bases). V dropped 1 base and J dropped 7 bases, with 11 bases sitting between them. The length of the CDR3 is 14 residues. Germline V lookup: CDR1 MNHNS, CDR2 SASEGT. Here the CDR3 DNA reads TGTGCCAGCAGTGAAGGGGGGGCAGGGCAGCCCCAGCATTTT. It codes for CASSEGGAGQPQHF.

This clonotype was found many times. The rearrangement joins TRBV28 to TRBJ2-3, with D tentatively TRBD1 or TRBD2 (6 bases each). CDR1 and CDR2 from the germline V gene are MDHEN and SYDVKM. This CDR3 is built from 17 residues. V gave up 2 bases and J gave up 2 bases, with 17 bases separating them. The CDR3 coding sequence is TGTGCCAGCAGTTTAAGGAGGGCAGGGGCCTACACAGATACGCAGTATTTT. Its protein product is CASSLRRAGAYTDTQYF.

This clonotype was picked up many times. The V and J genes are TRBV25-1 and TRBJ2-5; no clear D gene. CDR3 length: 12 amino acids. Trimming removed 4 bases at V and 5 bases at J, with 8 bases between. Germline V gene lookup returns CDR1 MGHDK and CDR2 SYGVNS. CDR3 in DNA: TGTGCCAGCAGTGTTCTTGCGGAGACCCAGTACTTC. Translated: CASSVLAETQYF.

The sample holds many counts of this clonotype. The chain carries TRBV7-6 and TRBJ2-7; D is possibly TRBD1 (7 bases). This CDR3 comprises 15 residues. V lost 6 bases to trimming and J lost 2 bases, with 17 bases between them. Germline CDR1 reads SGHVS; CDR2 reads FNYEAQ. In DNA form, the CDR3 reads TGTGCCAGCAGTCCAGGGGGGCGCACAACCTACGAGCAGTACTTC. It specifies CASSPGGRTTYEQYF.

There are many counts of this clonotype. The chain has TRBV10-2 and TRBJ2-5; possible D gene TRBD2, 6 bases. Germline V gene lookup returns CDR1 WSHSY and CDR2 SAAADI. The CDR3 extends over 15 amino acids. V shed 10 bases and J shed 5 bases, with 23 bases lying between them. CDR3 DNA: TGCGCCACCCGACTGGGGACTGCGGTAGACGAGACCCAGTACTTC. Translating gives CATRLGTAVDETQYF.

This clonotype was detected many times. This chain joins TRBV10-3 and TRBJ2-7, with D tentatively TRBD1 (6 bases). Per the germline V gene, CDR1 is ENHRY and CDR2 is SYGVKD. V lost 7 bases and J lost 2, with 12 bases in between. The CDR3 is 13 amino acids. DNA of the CDR3: TGTGCCATCATGCCCCCAGGGGCCTACGAGCAGTACTTC. It encodes CAIMPPGAYEQYF.

This clonotype has ten or more counts. The junction differs from germline at one of its ends, possibly a read error. This chain links TRBV9 with TRBJ1-2; D is unresolved. CDR3 length equals 13 residues. Germline values: CDR1 SGDLS, CDR2 YYNGEE. CDR3 in DNA: TGTGCCAGCAGCGTAGGAACGGACTATGGCAACACCTTC. Protein product: CASSVGTDYGNTF. The whole variable domain, remainder taken from reference TRBV9 and TRBJ1-2, is DSGVTQTPKHLITATGQRVTLRCSPRSGDLSVYWYQQSLDQGLQFLIQYYNGEERAKGNILERFSAQQFPDLHSELNLSSLELGDSALYFCASSVGTDYGNTFGSGTRLTVV.

This clonotype was picked up many times. The chain combines TRBV6-5 with TRBJ2-7, with TRBD1 as a possible D gene (6 bases). Per germline, CDR1 MNHEY and CDR2 SVGAGI. The CDR3 is 16 residues long. The ends were cut back, 6 bases at V and 5 bases at J, with 23 bases in the middle. CDR3 DNA sequence: TGTGCCAGCAGAGCACGAGACAGGCGCCCCTCAGACGAGCAGTACTTC. Translated: CASRARDRRPSDEQYF.